The sequence of this T cell receptor (beta chain) was determined in a study of cytomegalovirus exposure and HLA in healthy donors. Overall study findings and caveats: TCR beta sequences reportedly predicted most subjects' HLA-A and HLA-B alleles accurately. Looking again later, the authors saw that most CMV-associated TCR beta chains seemed HLA-restricted. Researchers reported that a few CMV-associated chains were confirmed in vitro as CMV antigen-specific.

A word on this clone: Its antigen is still unknown.

PCR used 60 Vbeta primers and 13 Jbeta primers. Sequencing used immunoSEQ multiplex PCR; TCRdb keeps in-frame clones, though not all of them. This repertoire includes 120,000 to 150,000 clones. This TCR derives from a man aged 40-49 years in good health and CMV-seronegative. Sequences were obtained from PBMCs.

The CDR3 DNA follows: TGTGCCAGCAGTTACGGGACAGGGTTGACTGAAGCTTTCTTT. Its protein is CASSYGTGLTEAFF. J is TRBJ1-1 and V is TRBV6-5, with 9 positions matching TRBD1. The V and J ends lost 2 bases and 5 bases, in that order; junction bases with no gene match: 3. CDR3 length: 14 residues. Germline CDR1 MNHEY, CDR2 SVGAGI.